The sequence of this T cell receptor beta chain was determined in a study of shared clonotypes between healthy human individuals. Points from the study as a whole: The study sampled only blood, and tissue repertoires likely differ.

Every contributor of samples was a Caucasian grown-up residing in Nashville, Tennessee. Unsorted PBMC DNA underwent sequencing on ten immunoSEQ deep assay plates. Produced via immunoSEQ multiplex PCR; TCRdb's table is partial and in-frame only. The sample shows about 470,000 clones, 75% to 85% of them seen only once. In the case of this clone: The antigen remains undetermined.

With 5 bases removed from V and 1 base from J, the gap between germline ends came to 15 bases. CDR3 length: 15 residues. The V gene's germline CDR1 is LNHDA and CDR2 SQIVND (reference sequence). This TCR derives from a woman aged 40 to 50 in good health. Some clones in this sample may be carry-over from other donors' samples. Sequenced input: PBMCs. The genes are TRBV19 and TRBJ2-7; possibly TRBD2 for D (6 bases). CDR3 nucleotide sequence: TGTGCCAGTAGTGCCCGCGGGACCATTTCCTACGAGCAGTACTTC. Protein sequence: CASSARGTISYEQYF.